This TCR beta chain appears in the sequencing data of a study of blood T cells in healthy people across ages. V shed 10 bases and J shed 5 bases, with 15 bases lying between them. Germline CDR1 and CDR2: SGHAT and FQNNGV. The CDR3 runs 13 residues. Study-wide results and caveats: Considered underestimates were the diversity estimates obtained from one million T cells.

Alongside a J-beta primer mix, a sample-barcoded 5' primer served in a second PCR lasting 7 to 11 cycles. One entry per CDR3 protein results from TCRdb running MiXCR on the 5' RACE reads. The sample has nearly 800,000 distinct CDR3 sequences; 56% are singletons. Details on this clonotype: Antigen specificity is unknown.

This receptor was taken from a man aged 35-49 years in good health. The chain employs TRBV11-2 and TRBJ2-1; D possibly corresponds to TRBD2 (5 bases). The sequenced sample consisted of blood. CDR3 in DNA: TGTGCCACCGGTCGAGGGCCCAACAATGAGCAGTTCTTC. This codes for CATGRGPNNEQFF.